The 13 T cell receptor beta chains in this list originate from one sample, sequenced in a study of T-cell memory formation after mild COVID-19. From the 5' RACE reads, TCRdb called clonotypes with MiXCR, one entry per CDR3 protein. The table shows over 10,000 distinct CDR3 sequences, with more than 12% occurring only once. The sequencing input was PBMCs or a T cell subset sorted from them (not recorded which). The origin of the receptors is a man between 18 and 29 years old who had mild COVID-19 (a few samples of this study predate the infection). Cell type and time point are not known.

This clonotype was seen a handful of times. The CDR3 region has the DNA TGCGCCAGCAGCCAAGAATGGGGGTGGAAGGGCTACACCTTC. It translates to CASSQEWGWKGYTF. J is TRBJ1-2 and V is TRBV4-3; tentative D call: TRBD1 (5 bases). Germline V gene data show CDR1 as LGHNA and CDR2 as YSLEER. V was trimmed by 0 bases and J by 8 bases, leaving 13 bases between them. The CDR3 spans 14 residues.

The table lists this clonotype with a few counts. V usage is TRBV7-9 and J usage is TRBJ1-1, with D possibly being TRBD1 (6 bases). Between the trimmed V and J ends, which lost 5 bases and 5 bases, there was a span of 15 bases. Germline V gene sequence: CDR1 SEHNR, CDR2 FQNEAQ (reference sequence). The CDR3 contains 14 residues. The CDR3 loop is CASSPSVRGTEAFF. The CDR3 DNA sequence: TGTGCCAGCAGCCCCAGCGTCAGGGGAACTGAAGCTTTCTTT.

This clonotype has a count of ten or more. This chain joins TRBV10-3 and TRBJ2-5; possibly TRBD1 for D (6 bases). Germline V gene sequence: CDR1 ENHRY, CDR2 SYGVKD. The V end was cut by 2 bases, the J end by 1 base, with 14 bases between. The CDR3 runs to 16 residues. The CDR3 region has the DNA TGTGCCATCAGTGAGCCCTACCAGACAGGCCAAGAGACCCAGTACTTC. Its protein is CAISEPYQTGQETQYF.

The V and J genes are TRBV10-2 and TRBJ2-3, with 8 bases aligning to TRBD1. With 7 bases clipped from V and 1 base from J, the junction kept 4 bases outside the gene matches. Germline V lookup: CDR1 WSHSY, CDR2 SAAADI. This CDR3 has 14 amino acids. CDR3 in amino acids: CASTATGGTDTQYF. Written as DNA, the CDR3 is TGCGCCAGCACGGCGACAGGGGGCACAGATACGCAGTATTTT.

This clonotype came up a few times. V usage is TRBV4-3 and J usage is TRBJ1-2; D is perhaps TRBD1 (5 bases). The CDR3 length is 15 residues. Germline-derived CDR1 and CDR2 are LGHNA and YSLEER. Trimming shortened V by 2 bases and J by 4 bases, and 14 bases separated the two germline ends. The CDR3 coding sequence is TGCGCCAGCAGCCAATGGGGCTATCCCACCTATGGCTACACCTTC. Translated, it gives CASSQWGYPTYGYTF.

This chain joins TRBV2 and TRBJ2-1; possibly TRBD2 for D (5 bases). Trimming removed 8 bases from V and 9 bases from J, with 8 bases in between. Per the germline V gene, CDR1 is SNHLY and CDR2 is FYNNEI. This CDR3 has 10 amino acids. In DNA form, the CDR3 reads TGTGCCAGCGACGGAGGTGAGCAGTTCTTC. The encoded protein is CASDGGEQFF. Combining the CDR3 with reference TRBV2 and TRBJ2-1 gives the whole variable domain EPEVTQTPSHQVTQMGQEVILRCVPISNHLYFYWYRQILGQKVEFLVSFYNNEISEKSEIFDDQFSVERPDGSNFTLKIRSTKLEDSAMYFCASDGGEQFFGPGTRLTVL.

This clonotype has a count of ten or more. This chain joins TRBV15 and TRBJ2-6; D is possibly TRBD1 (6 bases). This CDR3 has 17 residues. Trimming stripped 0 bases from V and 5 bases from J, with 14 bases between. Germline V gene data show CDR1 as LNHNV and CDR2 as YYDKDF (reference sequence). CDR3 region: CATSRETGWGRANVLTF. The CDR3 DNA is TGTGCCACCAGCAGAGAAACAGGGTGGGGTAGGGCCAACGTCCTGACTTTC.

In this sample, this clonotype turned up many times. This chain joins TRBV6-5 and TRBJ1-1; D is unresolved. The germline V and J ends were trimmed by 0 bases and 1 base, with 6 bases remaining between them. The V gene's germline CDR1 is MNHEY and CDR2 SVGAGI. The CDR3 sequence is 14 residues long. As DNA, the CDR3 is TGTGCCAGCAGTTACTCGAGAGGGAACACTGAAGCTTTCTTT. It specifies CASSYSRGNTEAFF.

The V and J genes are TRBV12-3 or TRBV12-4 and TRBJ2-3, with 7 bases identical to TRBD2. This CDR3 contains 15 residues. V shed 5 bases and J 2 bases; nucleotides not matched to a gene: 7. The chain's CDR3 is CASSPLAALTDTQYF. The DNA for the CDR3 is TGTGCCAGCAGTCCCCTAGCGGCCCTCACAGATACGCAGTATTTT.

This clonotype was found many times. V gene TRBV7-9 combines with J gene TRBJ2-1; TRBD2 might be the D (5 bases). From germline, CDR1 is SEHNR and CDR2 FQNEAQ (reference sequence). The CDR3 extends over 17 amino acids. V was clipped by 1 base and J by 6 bases, with 19 bases between them. Here the CDR3 reads CASSLEAYRGYGNEQFF. The DNA for the CDR3 is TGTGCCAGCAGCTTAGAGGCGTATAGAGGGTACGGCAATGAGCAGTTCTTC.

The chain links TRBV29-1 to TRBJ2-5, with 13 bases aligning to TRBD2. The CDR3 sequence is 16 residues long. Germline CDR1 SQVTM, CDR2 ANQGSEA. The V segment lost 2 bases and the J segment 2 bases; nucleotides outside the gene matches: 5. CDR3 residues: CSVEFQGLAGQETQYF. CDR3 in DNA: TGCAGCGTTGAATTCCAGGGACTAGCGGGGCAAGAGACCCAGTACTTC.

This clonotype was seen many times. V usage is TRBV7-3 and J usage is TRBJ2-2; possibly TRBD1 for D (5 bases). V dropped 5 bases and J dropped 5 bases, with 9 bases sitting between them. The CDR3 length is 13 residues. The germline V gene encodes CDR1 SGHTA and CDR2 FQGTGA. The CDR3 here is CASSPRVTGELFF. The DNA for the CDR3 is TGTGCCAGCAGCCCCAGGGTGACCGGGGAGCTGTTTTTT. Full variable domain (remainder filled in from reference TRBV7-3 and TRBJ2-2): GAGVSQTPSNKVTEKGKYVELRCDPISGHTALYWYRQSLGQGPEFLIYFQGTGAADDSGLPNDRFFAVRPEGSVSTLKIQRTERGDSAVYLCASSPRVTGELFFGEGSRLTVL.

This clonotype was found many times. The chain carries TRBV7-2 and TRBJ2-2, with 8 bases aligning to TRBD2. The germline CDR1 and CDR2 sequences are SGHTA and FQGNSA. CDR3 length: 16 residues. After removal of 1 base from V and 9 bases from J, the junction contained 10 bases not matched to a gene. The CDR3 loop is CASSLVSLAGAWELFF. The CDR3 nucleotides read TGTGCCAGCAGCTTAGTCAGTCTAGCGGGCGCATGGGAGCTGTTTTTT.